The source of this T cell receptor beta chain is a study of cytomegalovirus exposure and HLA in healthy donors. The CDR3 consists of 12 residues. The germline gives CDR1 SEHNR, CDR2 FQNEAQ (reference sequence). Study findings and constraints: Reported performance of the classifier showed diagnosis of cytomegalovirus status with high specificity and sensitivity. The productive fraction for most TCR beta V segments was about 90% or about 30% in an earlier analysis.

PCR used 60 Vbeta primers and 13 Jbeta primers. Libraries were prepared by immunoSEQ multiplex PCR; TCRdb keeps only in-frame clonotypes and omits some of them. Altogether approximately 280,000 clones are present, around nine tenths being singletons, with the ten largest covering approximately 2.4%. In regard to this clone: Its antigen is currently unknown. The junction and the germline gene differ at one end; a read error may be behind it.

The V call is TRBV7-9, the J call TRBJ2-1; no clear D gene. The TCR originated in a woman between 18 and 29 years old in good health and CMV-seronegative. Sequences were obtained from PBMCs. CDR3 DNA: TGTTCCAGCAGCTCAATCGCGGCTGAGCAGTTCTTC. Protein product: CSSSSIAAEQFF. Looking up the rest from reference TRBV7-9 and TRBJ2-1 gives the full variable domain: DTGVSQNPRHKITKRGQNVTFRCDPISEHNRLYWYRQTLGQGPEFLTYFQNEAQLEKSRLLSDRFSAERPKGSFSTLEIQRTEQGDSAMYLCSSSSIAAEQFFGPGTRLTVL.